The next 18 T cell receptor beta chains were all read from a single sample in a study of blood T cell repertoires in COVID-19. Only in-frame clones appear in the TCRdb table, and some are missing; sequencing was by immunoSEQ multiplex PCR. This sample carries 150,000 to 200,000 clones, approximately 86% of them seen once, and the ten largest clones take around 3.5%. Sequenced input: peripheral blood. These receptors were taken from an older man with acute or convalescent COVID-19.

The V call is TRBV27, the J call TRBJ2-2; D gene ambiguous. This CDR3 region has 14 residues. The germline V and J ends were trimmed by 3 bases and 4 bases, with 9 bases remaining between them. Germline V gives CDR1 MNHEY, CDR2 SMNVEV (reference sequence). The CDR3 loop is CASSFVGLTGELFF. The CDR3 DNA reads as TGTGCCAGCAGTTTCGTGGGCCTCACCGGGGAGCTGTTTTTT.

CDR3 in amino acids: CASSLGHSYEQYF. DNA of the CDR3: TGTGCCAGCAGCTTAGGACACTCCTACGAGCAGTACTTC. The V call is TRBV11-1, the J call TRBJ2-7, with D unresolved. This CDR3 has 13 amino acids. Germline lookup yields CDR1 SGHAT and CDR2 FQDESV (reference sequence). Trimming left V 1 base short and J 0 bases short, with 4 bases between.

This chain links TRBV6-1 with TRBJ2-7; D perhaps matches TRBD2 (5 bases). The length of the CDR3 is 15 residues. Germline V gene data show CDR1 as MNHNS and CDR2 as SASEGT. The V and J ends lost 2 bases and 2 bases respectively, with 13 bases between them. CDR3 DNA sequence: TGTGCCAGCAGTGAACGCGGGCTGAGGACCTACGAGCAGTACTTC. This translates into CASSERGLRTYEQYF.

This clone was counted a single time. The chain employs TRBV15 and TRBJ1-5, with D maybe TRBD1 (6 bases). V lost 5 bases and J 4 bases, leaving 15 bases between the germline ends. Germline CDR1 LNHNV, CDR2 YYDKDF (reference sequence). The CDR3 runs to 15 residues. In nucleotides, the CDR3 is TGTGCCACCAGCCTCAGAGGGCAGGGGAATCAGCCCCAGCATTTT. Translation: CATSLRGQGNQPQHF.

In this sample, this clone turned up once. The rearrangement uses TRBV9 and TRBJ2-3, with D tentatively TRBD2 (6 bases). The ends were cut back, 4 bases at V and 9 bases at J, with 21 bases in the middle. The CDR3 is 15 residues long. Germline CDR1 and CDR2: SGDLS and YYNGEE. CDR3 region: CASSPGGTGGGTQYF. DNA of the CDR3: TGTGCCAGCAGCCCTGGGGGGACGGGCGGAGGAACGCAGTATTTT.

The V gene is TRBV7-9, the J gene TRBJ2-3; weak D call: TRBD1 (6 bases). The CDR3 sequence is 13 residues long. CDR1 is SEHNR, CDR2 FQNEAQ, per germline (reference sequence). Trimming left V 3 bases short and J 5 bases short, with 9 bases between. CDR3 in DNA: TGTGCCAGCAGCTTCCGACAGGAAGATACGCAGTATTTT. It translates to CASSFRQEDTQYF.

The chain uses TRBV7-9 and TRBJ1-1; D possibly corresponds to TRBD1 (5 bases). Trimming shortened V by 6 bases and J by 10 bases, and 15 bases separated the two germline ends. Germline V lookup: CDR1 SEHNR, CDR2 FQNEAQ (reference sequence). The CDR3 length is 12 residues. The CDR3, as DNA: TGTGCCAGCAGAAATCGGGGGGAGGGAGCTTTCTTT. As protein: CASRNRGEGAFF.

CDR3 sequence: CASRPGLAEPNEQFF. DNA of the CDR3: TGCGCCAGCAGACCGGGACTAGCGGAGCCCAATGAGCAGTTCTTC. The chain employs TRBV4-1 and TRBJ2-1, with 11 bases fitting TRBD2. V lost 6 bases to trimming and J lost 6 bases; unmatched junction nucleotides: 7. CDR3 length equals 15 residues. CDR1 is MGHRA and CDR2 is YSYEKL in the germline V gene.

The chain joins TRBV6-6 to TRBJ2-7; 9 nucleotides agree with TRBD1. Per germline, CDR1 MNHNY and CDR2 SVGAGI (reference sequence). The CDR3 totals 14 residues. Unmatched junction bases numbered 12, after V lost 11 bases and J lost 4 bases. The CDR3 sequence: CACLRDRESYEQYF. As DNA, the CDR3 is TGTGCCTGCCTCCGGGACAGGGAGTCGTACGAGCAGTACTTC.

This clone was observed once. The rearrangement uses TRBV6-1 and TRBJ2-7; 8 positions match TRBD1. CDR3 size: 14 residues. With V trimmed by 2 bases and J by 6 bases, 6 bases remained unmatched. Germline V gene lookup returns CDR1 MNHNS and CDR2 SASEGT. The CDR3 DNA reads TGTGCCAGCAGTGAAATAGGACAGGGCGGCGAGCAGTACTTC. Translated: CASSEIGQGGEQYF.

The chain joins TRBV5-1 to TRBJ2-7, with D possibly being TRBD1 (6 bases). CDR3 length: 13 amino acids. In germline, CDR1 is SGHRS, CDR2 YFSETQ. The ends were cut back, 0 bases at V and 3 bases at J, with 7 bases in the middle. In nucleotides, the CDR3 is TGCGCCAGCAGCTTGGGACAGGACTACGAGCAGTACTTC. It yields the protein CASSLGQDYEQYF.

This clone is a singleton in its sample. The chain combines TRBV12-5 with TRBJ1-5; 7 bases fit TRBD1. Trimming at V came to 6 bases and at J to 6 bases, leaving 8 bases not matched to a gene. The CDR3 extends over 14 amino acids. Germline CDR1 reads LGHNT; CDR2 reads FRNRAP. CDR3 bases: TGTGCTAGTGGCTCAAACAGGGGTGGTCAGCCCCAGCATTTT. As protein: CASGSNRGGQPQHF.

CDR3 nucleotide sequence: TGTGCCAGCAGTTTTACGAGGAAACTTGCAGCTTTCTTT. This codes for CASSFTRKLAAFF. The chain recombines TRBV28 with TRBJ1-1, with no clear D. Deletions cut 3 bases from V and 10 bases from J, with 15 bases between. Germline V gene sequence: CDR1 MDHEN, CDR2 SYDVKM. This CDR3 has 13 residues.

DNA of the CDR3: TGTGCCAGCAGTGTTCGGGGTCAAAGCTCCTACGAGCAGTACTTC. Its translation: CASSVRGQSSYEQYF. This sequence joins TRBV2 and TRBJ2-7; possibly TRBD2 for D (5 bases). CDR1 SNHLY and CDR2 FYNNEI come from the germline V gene. The CDR3 length is 15 residues. Trimming took 4 bases from V and 0 from J, leaving 13 bases between them.

The chain joins TRBV9 to TRBJ2-2; 10 nucleotides align to TRBD2. With V trimmed by 0 bases and J by 0 bases, 5 bases remained unmatched. Germline V gene sequence: CDR1 SGDLS, CDR2 YYNGEE. The CDR3 extends over 18 amino acids. The CDR3 is CASSVARTSGTNTGELFF. The CDR3 DNA sequence: TGTGCCAGCAGCGTAGCTCGGACTAGCGGTACGAACACCGGGGAGCTGTTTTTT.

This chain connects TRBV6-2 or TRBV6-3 to TRBJ2-2; a weak D match, TRBD1 (6 bases). Germline lookup yields CDR1 MNHEY and CDR2 SVGEGT. Deletions cut 5 bases from V and 3 bases from J, with 13 bases between. This CDR3 is built from 15 residues. The CDR3 DNA sequence: TGTGCCAGCAGTACGAGTAGGACAGACACCGGGGAGCTGTTTTTT. This encodes CASSTSRTDTGELFF.

V gene TRBV18 combines with J gene TRBJ1-2, with 11 bases fitting TRBD1. The trim removed 3 bases at V and 3 bases at J, leaving 3 bases unmatched. The CDR3 contains 15 residues. Per germline, CDR1 KGHSH and CDR2 LQKENI. The CDR3 coding sequence is TGTGCCAGCTCACCGGGGACAGGGGGGGACTATGGCTACACCTTC. Protein: CASSPGTGGDYGYTF.

The V gene is TRBV5-4, the J gene TRBJ2-3; a weak D match, TRBD2 (6 bases). This CDR3 spans 14 amino acids. The V end was cut by 4 bases, the J end by 0 bases, with 9 bases between. Germline lookup yields CDR1 SGHNT and CDR2 YYREEE (reference sequence). The CDR3 bases are TGTGCCAGCAGCCCCGGGACTAGCACAGATACGCAGTATTTT. Encoded protein: CASSPGTSTDTQYF.